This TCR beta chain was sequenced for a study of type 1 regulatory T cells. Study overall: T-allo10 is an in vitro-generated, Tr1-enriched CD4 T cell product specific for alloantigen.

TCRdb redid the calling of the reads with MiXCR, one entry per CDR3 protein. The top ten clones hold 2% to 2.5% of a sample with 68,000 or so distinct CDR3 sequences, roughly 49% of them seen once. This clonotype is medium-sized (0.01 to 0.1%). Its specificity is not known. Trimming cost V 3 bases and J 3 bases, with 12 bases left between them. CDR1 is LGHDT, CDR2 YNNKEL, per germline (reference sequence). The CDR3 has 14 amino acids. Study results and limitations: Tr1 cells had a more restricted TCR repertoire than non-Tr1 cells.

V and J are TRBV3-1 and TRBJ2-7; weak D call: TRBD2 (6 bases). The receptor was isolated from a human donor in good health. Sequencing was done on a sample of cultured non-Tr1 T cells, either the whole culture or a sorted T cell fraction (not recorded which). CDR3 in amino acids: CASSQTGTRYEQYF. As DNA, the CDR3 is TGTGCCAGCAGCCAGACCGGGACTCGCTACGAGCAGTACTTC.